Included here is one TCR beta chain sequence, with context. Repertoires were generated with immunoSEQ multiplex PCR, while TCRdb's copy carries only in-frame clones and drops some. Of about 60,000 clones listed, about 86% are singletons. The data derive from a study of technical replicates of blood from a few donors. The V gene end was trimmed by 5 bases and the J gene end by 3 bases; junction bases not matched to a gene: 4. Germline V gene lookup returns CDR1 SGHTA and CDR2 FQGTGA. The CDR3 totals 15 residues. The receptor was isolated from a human donor in good health. Some clones in this sample may be carry-over from other donors' samples. Sequenced input: PBMCs. V and J are TRBV7-3 and TRBJ2-2, with 9 bases that match TRBD2. CDR3 in amino acids: CASSAGLADTGELFF. The DNA of the CDR3 is TGTGCCAGCAGCGCGGGACTAGCAGACACCGGGGAGCTGTTTTTT.